Following are 9 T cell receptor beta chains from one sample sequenced in a study of blood T cell repertoires in COVID-19 (dated by TCRdb to the early 2020s). Library generation was performed with the immunoSEQ multiplex PCR assay. Here the immuneACCESS table is served through TCRdb, limited to in-frame sequences with V and J called. Missing clones are a known gap in these copies; in checked studies unresolved V genes cover under half, and the rest lacks a known reason. The sample data list about 340,000 clones, and about 90% of these were observed just once. Roughly 6.6% of the sample is in the top ten clones. The sequenced sample consisted of peripheral blood. Receptors originate from a woman in her seventies with COVID-19, enrolled during active disease.

This rearrangement joins TRBV6-5 to TRBJ2-5; D ambiguous. The CDR3 contains 12 residues. V gave up 2 bases and J gave up 3 bases, with 4 bases separating them. Germline V gene lookup returns CDR1 MNHEY and CDR2 SVGAGI. In DNA form, the CDR3 reads TGTGCCAGCAGTTACGGCAAAGAGACCCAGTACTTC. It is translated as CASSYGKETQYF.

This chain uses TRBV6-5 with TRBJ2-4; TRBD1 aligns across 7 bases. Per germline, CDR1 MNHEY and CDR2 SVGAGI. V was pared by 7 bases and J by 2 bases, with 8 bases of the junction left unmatched. The CDR3 spans 15 residues. The CDR3 region has the DNA TGTGCCAGCACCACTCCGACAGGGTCCAAAAACATTCAGTACTTC. Its translation is CASTTPTGSKNIQYF.

The DNA of the CDR3 is TGTGCCAGCAGTATACCGGGACAGGGTAAACAAGGCTACACCTTC. Encoded protein: CASSIPGQGKQGYTF. V gene TRBV28 combines with J gene TRBJ1-2; 9 positions match TRBD1. The CDR3 has 15 residues. Germline loops: CDR1 MDHEN, CDR2 SYDVKM. Trimming at V came to 5 bases and at J to 8 bases, leaving 12 bases not matched to a gene.

The chain couples TRBV7-8 to TRBJ2-3; possibly TRBD2 for D (7 bases). This CDR3 has 15 amino acids. Trimming pared 5 bases from V and 2 bases from J, leaving 14 bases between. Germline V gene data show CDR1 as SGHVS and CDR2 as FQNEAQ. CDR3 sequence: CASSPMGGATDTQYF. CDR3 in DNA: TGTGCCAGCAGCCCGATGGGGGGGGCCACAGATACGCAGTATTTT.

As DNA, the CDR3 is TGTGCCAGCAGCCCCAAGGGGTTGTGGGACAGTGCTAACTATGGCTACACCTTC. Translation gives CASSPKGLWDSANYGYTF. The V and J genes are TRBV7-9 and TRBJ1-2; 7 nucleotides align to TRBD1. Germline CDR1 and CDR2: SEHNR and FQNEAQ (reference sequence). The length of the CDR3 is 18 residues. Germline trimming cut 5 bases from V and 0 bases from J; bases unmatched to any gene: 15.

J is TRBJ1-3 and V is TRBV19; TRBD1 aligns across 7 bases. The germline V gene encodes CDR1 LNHDA and CDR2 SQIVND (reference sequence). CDR3 length: 15 amino acids. Trimming cost V 7 bases and J 0 bases; bases outside gene matches: 6. CDR3 region: CASTWDSASGNTIYF. Here the CDR3 DNA reads TGTGCCAGTACCTGGGACAGCGCCTCTGGAAACACCATATATTTT.

The chain joins TRBV21-1 to TRBJ2-7; the table's D gene call, TRBD1, was not cross checked with the DNA. TRBV21-1 is assigned pseudogene status. The CDR3 is 14 amino acids. The CDR3 sequence: CASSGRDIPYEQYF. CDR3 nucleotides: TGTGCCAGCAGCGGCCGGGACATACCCTACGAGCAGTACTTC.

V usage is TRBV7-9 and J usage is TRBJ1-1; D ambiguous. The V gene lost 7 bases and the J gene lost 0 bases, with 9 bases spanning the gap. The CDR3 spans 13 residues. In germline, CDR1 is SEHNR, CDR2 FQNEAQ (reference sequence). CDR3 DNA: TGTGCCAGCACCCCGGGATTGAACACTGAAGCTTTCTTT. It encodes CASTPGLNTEAFF.

The DNA for the CDR3 is TGTGCCAGCGCGAAGGGAGGGGACACTGAAGCTTTCTTT. It codes for CASAKGGDTEAFF. The chain combines TRBV2 with TRBJ1-1; D perhaps matches TRBD1 (5 bases). This CDR3 contains 13 residues. Looked up from germline, CDR1 is SNHLY and CDR2 is FYNNEI. V dropped 8 bases and J dropped 3 bases, with 13 bases sitting between them.